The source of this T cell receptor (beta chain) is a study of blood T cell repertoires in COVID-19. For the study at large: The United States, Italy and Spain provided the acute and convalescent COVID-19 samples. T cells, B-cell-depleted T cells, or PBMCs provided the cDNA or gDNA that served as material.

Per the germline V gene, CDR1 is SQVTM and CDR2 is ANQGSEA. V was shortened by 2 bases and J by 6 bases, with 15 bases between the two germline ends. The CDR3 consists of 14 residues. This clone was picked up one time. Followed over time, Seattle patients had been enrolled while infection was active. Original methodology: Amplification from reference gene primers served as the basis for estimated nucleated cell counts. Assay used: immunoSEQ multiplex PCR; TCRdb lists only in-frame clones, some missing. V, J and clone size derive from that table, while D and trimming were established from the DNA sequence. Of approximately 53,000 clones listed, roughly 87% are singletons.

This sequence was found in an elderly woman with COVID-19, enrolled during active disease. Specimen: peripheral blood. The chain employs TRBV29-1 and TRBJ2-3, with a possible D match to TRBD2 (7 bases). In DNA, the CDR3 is TGCAGCGTTGAAAACCGGGGGGCTGGGGATACGCAGTATTTT. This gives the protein CSVENRGAGDTQYF.